This TCR beta chain was sequenced during a study of beta chain features in type 1 diabetes. Regarding the study as a whole: cDNA-based reads could over-represent cells with high TCR expression.

This clone was counted between two and nine times. Its antigen is currently unknown. CDR3 length: 13 residues. The germline CDR1 and CDR2 sequences are LNHDA and SQIVND (reference sequence). Germline trimming cut 1 base from V and 8 bases from J; bases unmatched to any gene: 3. Cells sorted by CD45RO/CCR7/CD25/CD127/CD95/CD27 comprised CD4+ naive, central memory, regulatory and stem cell-like memory cells. The study reverse transcribed the entire isolated RNA, so it sequenced expressed TCRB transcripts. Read counts averaged around 4 million for samples of naive, central memory and regulatory T cells. Some clones are missing from TCRdb's copy, which holds only in-frame ones; the method was immunoSEQ multiplex PCR. The data hold about 240,000 clones, with roughly 30% observed a single time.

This clonotype was sampled from a man aged 25-45 years in good health. The sequenced sample consisted of central memory CD4+ T cells from blood. This sequence joins TRBV19 and TRBJ1-2; the match to TRBD1 covers 8 bases. The CDR3 region is CASSIGQGRGYTF. The CDR3 region has the DNA TGTGCCAGTAGTATAGGACAGGGGAGAGGCTACACCTTC.